Each of the 5 T cell receptor beta chains below was sequenced from the same sample in a study of T cells in women clearing cervical HPV infection. Clones were read by immunoSEQ multiplex PCR, and TCRdb kept only the in-frame ones, dropping some. The sample data list approximately 16,000 clones. Material: blood buffy coat. The receptors here all came from a woman aged 18-70 years with a cervical HPV16 infection that either progressed to CIN3+ or cleared (not recorded which).

In the case of this clone: The read terminates 3 residues ahead of where the CDR3 ends, so the germline J gene completes it. The gene calls are TRBV29-1 and TRBJ2-3, with 8 bases lining up with TRBD1. In germline, CDR1 is SQVTM, CDR2 ANQGSEA. The V segment lost 1 base and the J segment 2 bases; nucleotides outside the gene matches: 5. The CDR3 consists of 15 residues. CDR3 region: CSVEASRGPTDTQYF. The sequenced CDR3 bases are TGCAGCGTTGAAGCCAGCAGGGGGCCCACAGATACG.

Note on this clone: The CDR3 end lies 3 residues beyond the end of the read and is filled in from the germline J gene. The chain joins TRBV30 to TRBJ2-5, with D possibly TRBD2 on 5 matching bases. The CDR3 has 14 amino acids. From germline, CDR1 is GTSNPN and CDR2 SVGIG (reference sequence). V was pared by 4 bases and J by 5 bases, with 17 bases between. CDR3 sequence: CAWNRHSRGETQYF. CDR3 DNA (partial): TGTGCCTGGAATCGACATTCACGGGGTGAGACC.

Worth noting for this clone: The missing CDR3 end, 3 residues past where the read stops, is filled in from the germline J gene. V gene TRBV20-1 combines with J gene TRBJ2-3, with 13 bases identical to TRBD2. V was clipped by 6 bases and J by 4 bases; unmatched bases: 4. CDR3 length: 14 residues. Germline V gene sequence: CDR1 DFQATT, CDR2 SNEGSKA (reference sequence). CDR3 sequence: CSAPTSGGPDTQYF. Partial CDR3 DNA: TGCAGTGCCCCGACTAGCGGGGGGCCAGATACG.

A word on this clone: The missing CDR3 end, 3 residues past where the read stops, is filled in from the germline J gene. J is TRBJ2-3 and V is TRBV18, with 10 positions matching TRBD2. In germline, CDR1 is KGHSH, CDR2 LQKENI. CDR3 length equals 15 residues. The trim removed 5 bases at V and 1 base at J, leaving 3 bases unmatched. CDR3 in amino acids: CASSSLAGGTDTQYF. CDR3 DNA, as far as it was read: TGTGCCAGCTCATCTCTAGCGGGGGGCACAGATACG.

As regards this clone: The CDR3 end lies 3 residues beyond the end of the read and is filled in from the germline J gene. The chain carries TRBV10-2 and TRBJ2-5; 8 bases line up with TRBD2. The CDR3 is made up of 14 amino acids. V gave up 7 bases and J gave up 1 base; unmatched junction bases: 5. Germline CDR1 WSHSY, CDR2 SAAADI. The DNA read from the CDR3 is TGCGCCAGCACCGTCCGGGGGGGCCAAGAGACC. This gives the protein CASTVRGGQET. The entire CDR3 protein reads CASTVRGGQETQYF.